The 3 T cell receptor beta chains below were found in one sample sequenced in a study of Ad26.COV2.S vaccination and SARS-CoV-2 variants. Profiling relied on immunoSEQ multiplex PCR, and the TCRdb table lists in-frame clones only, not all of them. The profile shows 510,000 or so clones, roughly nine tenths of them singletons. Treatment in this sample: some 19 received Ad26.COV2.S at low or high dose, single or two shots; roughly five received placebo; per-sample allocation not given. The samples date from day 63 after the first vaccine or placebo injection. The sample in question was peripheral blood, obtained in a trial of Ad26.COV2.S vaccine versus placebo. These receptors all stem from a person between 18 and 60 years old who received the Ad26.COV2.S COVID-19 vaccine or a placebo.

The CDR3 DNA reads as TGTGCCAGCAGTTGGACAGGGGCGAACACCGGGGAGCTGTTTTTT. Translated: CASSWTGANTGELFF. The chain employs TRBV5-6 and TRBJ2-2; 9 bases fit TRBD1. Trimming took 5 bases from V and 0 from J; bases not matched to a gene: 2. The CDR3 covers 15 residues. Germline assignment: CDR1 SGHDT and CDR2 YYEEEE.

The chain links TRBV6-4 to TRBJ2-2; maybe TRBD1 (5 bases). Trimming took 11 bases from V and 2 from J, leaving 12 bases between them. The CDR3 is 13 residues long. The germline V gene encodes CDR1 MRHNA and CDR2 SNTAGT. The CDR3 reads CASRQTNTGELFF. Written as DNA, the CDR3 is TGTGCCTCACGACAGACAAACACCGGGGAGCTGTTTTTT.

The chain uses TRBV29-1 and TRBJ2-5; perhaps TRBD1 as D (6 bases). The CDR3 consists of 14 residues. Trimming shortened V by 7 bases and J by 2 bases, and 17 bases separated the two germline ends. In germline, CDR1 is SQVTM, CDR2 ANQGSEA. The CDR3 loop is CSAARGPSQETQYF. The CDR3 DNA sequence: TGCAGCGCTGCCAGGGGACCCTCACAAGAGACCCAGTACTTC.